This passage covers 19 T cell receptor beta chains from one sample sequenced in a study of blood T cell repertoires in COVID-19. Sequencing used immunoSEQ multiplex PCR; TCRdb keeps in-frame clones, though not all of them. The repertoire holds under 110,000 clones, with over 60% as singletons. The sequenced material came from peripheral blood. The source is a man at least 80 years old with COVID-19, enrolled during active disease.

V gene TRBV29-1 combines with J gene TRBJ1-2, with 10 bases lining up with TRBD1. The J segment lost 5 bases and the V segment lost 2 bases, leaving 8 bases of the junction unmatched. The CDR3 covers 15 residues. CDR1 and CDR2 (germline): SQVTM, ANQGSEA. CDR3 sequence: CSVERVGGQGYGYTF. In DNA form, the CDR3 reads TGCAGCGTTGAAAGGGTCGGGGGACAGGGGTATGGCTACACCTTC.

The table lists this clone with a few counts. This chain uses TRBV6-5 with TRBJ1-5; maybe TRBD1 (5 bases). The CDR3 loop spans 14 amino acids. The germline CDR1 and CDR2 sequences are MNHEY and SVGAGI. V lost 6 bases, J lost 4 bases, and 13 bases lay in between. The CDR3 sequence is CASRRTGLNQPQHF. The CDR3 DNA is TGTGCCAGCAGGCGCACAGGATTAAATCAGCCCCAGCATTTT.

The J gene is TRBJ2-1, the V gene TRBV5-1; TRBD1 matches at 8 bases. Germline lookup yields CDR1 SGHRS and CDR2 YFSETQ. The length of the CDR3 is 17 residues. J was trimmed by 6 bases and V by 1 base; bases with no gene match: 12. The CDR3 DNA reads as TGCGCCAGCAGCTTGAACCCCCCAGGGGGCGTCAGCAATGAGCAGTTCTTC. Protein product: CASSLNPPGGVSNEQFF.

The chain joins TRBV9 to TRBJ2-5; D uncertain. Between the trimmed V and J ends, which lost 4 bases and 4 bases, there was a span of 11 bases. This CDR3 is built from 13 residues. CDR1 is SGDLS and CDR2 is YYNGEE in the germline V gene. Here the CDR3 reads CASSRQAGETQYF. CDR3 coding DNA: TGTGCCAGCAGCAGACAAGCAGGAGAGACCCAGTACTTC.

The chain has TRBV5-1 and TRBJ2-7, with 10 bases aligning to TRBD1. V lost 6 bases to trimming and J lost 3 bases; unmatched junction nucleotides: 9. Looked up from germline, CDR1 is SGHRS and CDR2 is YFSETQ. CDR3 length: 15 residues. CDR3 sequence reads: CASTTGGTGVYEQYF. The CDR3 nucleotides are TGCGCCAGCACCACCGGGGGGACAGGGGTCTACGAGCAGTACTTC.

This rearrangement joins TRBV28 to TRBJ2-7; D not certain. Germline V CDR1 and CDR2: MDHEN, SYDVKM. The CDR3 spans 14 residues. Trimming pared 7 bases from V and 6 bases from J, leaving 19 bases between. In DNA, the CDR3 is TGTGCCAGCAAGGAACAGTGGTCGGCTGGCGAGCAGTACTTC. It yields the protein CASKEQWSAGEQYF.

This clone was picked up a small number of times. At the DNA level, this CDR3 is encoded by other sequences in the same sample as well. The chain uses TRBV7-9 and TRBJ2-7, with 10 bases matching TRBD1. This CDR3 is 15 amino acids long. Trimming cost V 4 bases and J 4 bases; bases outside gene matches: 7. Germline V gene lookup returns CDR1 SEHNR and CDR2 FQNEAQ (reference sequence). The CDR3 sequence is CASSSPGTGVYEQYF. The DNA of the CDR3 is TGTGCCAGCAGCTCCCCCGGGACAGGGGTTTACGAGCAGTACTTC.

DNA of the CDR3: TGTGCCAGCAGCCAAGTGGTGGGAGTGACAGATACGCAGTATTTT. Protein: CASSQVVGVTDTQYF. The rearrangement joins TRBV4-2 to TRBJ2-3, with D perhaps TRBD2 (5 bases). The ends were cut back, 1 base at V and 3 bases at J, with 11 bases in the middle. The CDR3 has 15 amino acids. CDR1 is LGHNA and CDR2 is YNFKEQ in the germline V gene.

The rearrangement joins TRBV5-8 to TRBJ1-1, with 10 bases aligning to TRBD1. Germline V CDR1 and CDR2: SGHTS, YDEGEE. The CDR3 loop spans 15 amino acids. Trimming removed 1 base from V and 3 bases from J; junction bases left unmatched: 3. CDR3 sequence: CASSLLGTGDTEAFF. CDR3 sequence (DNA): TGTGCCAGCAGCTTGCTCGGGACAGGGGACACTGAAGCTTTCTTT.

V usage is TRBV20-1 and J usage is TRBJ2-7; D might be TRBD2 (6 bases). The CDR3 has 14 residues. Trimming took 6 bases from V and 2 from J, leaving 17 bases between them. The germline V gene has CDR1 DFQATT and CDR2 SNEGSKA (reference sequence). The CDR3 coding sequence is TGCAGTGCAAGTCGGAAGTCGGGGGCCTACGAGCAGTACTTC. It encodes CSASRKSGAYEQYF.

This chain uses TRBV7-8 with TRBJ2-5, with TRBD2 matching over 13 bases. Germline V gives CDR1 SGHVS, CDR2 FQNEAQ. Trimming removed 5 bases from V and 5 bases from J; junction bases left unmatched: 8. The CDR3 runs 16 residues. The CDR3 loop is CASSKTGLAGVETQYF. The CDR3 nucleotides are TGTGCCAGCAGCAAGACTGGACTAGCGGGAGTGGAGACCCAGTACTTC.

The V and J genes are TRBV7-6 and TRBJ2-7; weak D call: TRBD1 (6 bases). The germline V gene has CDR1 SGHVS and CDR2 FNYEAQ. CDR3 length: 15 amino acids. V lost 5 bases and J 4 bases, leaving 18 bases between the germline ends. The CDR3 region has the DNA TGTGCCAGCAGCCCTAATCAGGGGCCAACTTACGAGCAGTACTTC. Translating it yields CASSPNQGPTYEQYF.

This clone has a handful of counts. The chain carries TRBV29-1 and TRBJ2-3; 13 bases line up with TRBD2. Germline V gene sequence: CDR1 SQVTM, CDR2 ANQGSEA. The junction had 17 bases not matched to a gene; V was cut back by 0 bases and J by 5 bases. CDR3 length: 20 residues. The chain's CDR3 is CSVEDRGTSGKPGVGDTQYF. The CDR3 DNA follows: TGCAGCGTTGAAGATCGAGGGACTAGCGGGAAGCCGGGGGTCGGAGATACGCAGTATTTT.

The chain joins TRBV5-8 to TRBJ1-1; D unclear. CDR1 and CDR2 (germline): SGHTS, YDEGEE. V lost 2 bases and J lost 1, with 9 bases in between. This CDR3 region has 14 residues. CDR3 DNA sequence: TGTGCCAGCAGCTTTAACAGACAGAACACTGAAGCTTTCTTT. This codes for CASSFNRQNTEAFF.

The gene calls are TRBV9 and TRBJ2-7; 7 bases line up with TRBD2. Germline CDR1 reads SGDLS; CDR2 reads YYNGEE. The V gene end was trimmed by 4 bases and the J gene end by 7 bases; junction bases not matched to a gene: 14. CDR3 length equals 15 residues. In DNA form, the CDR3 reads TGTGCCAGCAGCCCCGAGCTCGGGAGGCTGGGGGAGCAGTACTTC. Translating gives CASSPELGRLGEQYF.

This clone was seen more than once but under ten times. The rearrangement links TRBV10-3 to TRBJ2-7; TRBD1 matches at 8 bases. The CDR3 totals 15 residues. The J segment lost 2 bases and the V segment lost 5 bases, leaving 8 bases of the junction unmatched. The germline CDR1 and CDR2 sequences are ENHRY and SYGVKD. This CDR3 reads CAISTGQEITYEQYF. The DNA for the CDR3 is TGTGCCATCAGTACGGGACAGGAAATAACCTACGAGCAGTACTTC.

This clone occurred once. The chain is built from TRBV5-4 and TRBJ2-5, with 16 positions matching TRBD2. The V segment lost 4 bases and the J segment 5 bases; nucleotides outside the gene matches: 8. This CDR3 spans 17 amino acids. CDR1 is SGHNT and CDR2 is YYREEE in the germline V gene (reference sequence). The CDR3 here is CASSKGLAGGERETQYF. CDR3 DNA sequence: TGTGCCAGCAGCAAGGGACTAGCGGGAGGGGAGAGGGAGACCCAGTACTTC.

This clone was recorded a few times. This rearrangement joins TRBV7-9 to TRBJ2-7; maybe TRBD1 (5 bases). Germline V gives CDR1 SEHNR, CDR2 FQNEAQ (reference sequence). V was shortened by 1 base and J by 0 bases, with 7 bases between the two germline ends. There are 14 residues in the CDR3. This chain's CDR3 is CASSLVTVSYEQYF. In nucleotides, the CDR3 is TGTGCCAGCAGCTTAGTGACAGTCTCCTACGAGCAGTACTTC.

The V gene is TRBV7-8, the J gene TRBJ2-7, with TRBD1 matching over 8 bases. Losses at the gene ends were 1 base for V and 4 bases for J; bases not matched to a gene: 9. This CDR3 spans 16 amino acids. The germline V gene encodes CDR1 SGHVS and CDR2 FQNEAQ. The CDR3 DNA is TGTGCCAGCAGCTTAGAACTCGGGACAGGCCGATACGAGCAGTACTTC. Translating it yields CASSLELGTGRYEQYF.